The 29 T cell receptor beta chains presented below share a single source sample, sequenced in a study of control samples from healthy donors and cancer patients (dated by TCRdb to about 2020). Libraries were made using the immunoSEQ multiplex PCR assay. This is the immuneACCESS table as TCRdb keeps it, with only in-frame sequences that have V and J called. A part of the clones is gone; compared with another copy, unresolved V genes explain less than half, and the rest is unexplained. The sample profile shows 170,000 or so clones; 94% of them were found once. The ten largest make up 1.3% to 1.5% of the sample. The sequenced sample consisted of blood. The receptors were sampled from a young woman in good health.

This clone was picked up one time. The V call is TRBV28, the J call TRBJ2-5; the match to TRBD2 covers 8 bases. The CDR3 extends over 14 amino acids. CDR1 is MDHEN and CDR2 is SYDVKM in the germline V gene. After removal of 7 bases from V and 4 bases from J, the junction contained 8 bases not matched to a gene. This CDR3 is CASTFGLAGETQYF. CDR3 DNA: TGTGCCAGCACCTTCGGACTAGCCGGAGAGACCCAGTACTTC.

The chain recombines TRBV9 with TRBJ2-1, with 7 bases lining up with TRBD1. This CDR3 comprises 15 residues. The V gene's germline CDR1 is SGDLS and CDR2 YYNGEE. Germline trimming cut 1 base from V and 5 bases from J; bases unmatched to any gene: 6. The CDR3 coding sequence is TGTGCCAGCAGCGTAAGAGGGGGCGGAAACAATGAGCAGTTCTTC. Amino acid sequence: CASSVRGGGNNEQFF.

V is TRBV9 and J is TRBJ2-7; D is unclear. The germline gives CDR1 SGDLS, CDR2 YYNGEE. CDR3 length: 14 residues. Deletions cut 0 bases from V and 1 base from J, with 8 bases between. The CDR3 region is CASSVGWVSYEQYF. The CDR3 DNA sequence: TGTGCCAGCAGCGTAGGGTGGGTTTCCTACGAGCAGTACTTC.

This sequence joins TRBV28 and TRBJ2-1, with D maybe TRBD1 (5 bases). This CDR3 spans 13 amino acids. Trimming removed 6 bases at V and 6 bases at J, with 12 bases between. Germline V lookup: CDR1 MDHEN, CDR2 SYDVKM. The CDR3, as DNA: TGTGCCAGCAGGTCGACAGTGGGCAATGAGCAGTTCTTC. This sequence encodes CASRSTVGNEQFF.

This chain joins TRBV7-9 and TRBJ1-5; 7 nucleotides match TRBD1. Losses at the gene ends were 5 bases for V and 3 bases for J; bases not matched to a gene: 4. The CDR3 totals 14 residues. Germline CDR1 is SEHNR and CDR2 is FQNEAQ (reference sequence). CDR3 in DNA: TGTGCCAGCAGCCCAGGGACAGTCAATCAGCCCCAGCATTTT. Its translation is CASSPGTVNQPQHF.

This chain links TRBV28 with TRBJ1-3; D gene uncertain. V was clipped by 6 bases and J by 0 bases, with 9 bases between them. The germline V gene has CDR1 MDHEN and CDR2 SYDVKM. This CDR3 comprises 14 residues. This chain's CDR3 is CASRRSNSGNTIYF. The CDR3 coding sequence is TGTGCCAGCAGGCGATCCAACTCTGGAAACACCATATATTTT.

V is TRBV21-1 and J is TRBJ1-2; the D call of TRBD1 is as the table states it, not checked on the DNA. TRBV21-1 is termed a pseudogene. The CDR3 is 14 residues long. The CDR3 DNA sequence: TGTGCCAGCAGCAAAGCACAGGGGGACTATGGCTACACCTTC. Protein sequence: CASSKAQGDYGYTF.

CDR3 residues: CASSVGQGSGANVLTF. In nucleotides, the CDR3 is TGTGCCAGCAGCGTAGGACAGGGGTCTGGGGCCAACGTCCTGACTTTC. The chain is built from TRBV9 and TRBJ2-6; 8 nucleotides match TRBD1. The V and J ends lost 0 bases and 1 base, in that order; junction bases with no gene match: 0. In germline, CDR1 is SGDLS, CDR2 YYNGEE. CDR3 length: 16 amino acids. The complete variable domain, with remaining parts taken from reference TRBV9 and TRBJ2-6, reads DSGVTQTPKHLITATGQRVTLRCSPRSGDLSVYWYQQSLDQGLQFLIQYYNGEERAKGNILERFSAQQFPDLHSELNLSSLELGDSALYFCASSVGQGSGANVLTFGAGSRLTVL.

The chain has TRBV15 and TRBJ2-5; 12 nucleotides line up with TRBD2. CDR3 length: 16 residues. The junction had 5 bases not matched to a gene; V was cut back by 3 bases and J by 3 bases. Per germline, CDR1 LNHNV and CDR2 YYDKDF (reference sequence). The CDR3 DNA follows: TGTGCCACCAGCAGTCTCGGACTAGCGGGGAAAGAGACCCAGTACTTC. Translation: CATSSLGLAGKETQYF.

The chain joins TRBV18 to TRBJ1-2; no reliable D call. The V end was cut by 0 bases, the J end by 7 bases, with 9 bases between. Germline CDR1 KGHSH, CDR2 LQKENI. This CDR3 comprises 13 residues. CDR3 in DNA: TGTGCCAGCTCACCACCGTTAAGTCTTGGCTACACCTTC. Translating gives CASSPPLSLGYTF. Combining the CDR3 with reference TRBV18 and TRBJ1-2 gives the whole variable domain NAGVMQNPRHLVRRRGQEARLRCSPMKGHSHVYWYRQLPEEGLKFMVYLQKENIIDESGMPKERFSAEFPKEGPSILRIQQVVRGDSAAYFCASSPPLSLGYTFGSGTRLTVV.

The gene calls are TRBV9 and TRBJ1-3, with a possible D match to TRBD1 (5 bases). The V gene lost 0 bases and the J gene lost 0 bases, with 13 bases spanning the gap. This CDR3 is built from 17 residues. From germline, CDR1 is SGDLS and CDR2 YYNGEE. Written as DNA, the CDR3 is TGTGCCAGCAGCGTAGCTCTAAGGGGCGCCTCTGGAAACACCATATATTTT. It yields the protein CASSVALRGASGNTIYF.

The chain combines TRBV9 with TRBJ1-6, with D hard to call. Trimming stripped 0 bases from V and 6 bases from J, with 7 bases between. This CDR3 comprises 14 residues. CDR1 and CDR2 (germline): SGDLS, YYNGEE. In DNA, the CDR3 is TGTGCCAGCAGCGTAGGGAGCCTTAATTCACCCCTCCACTTT. Translating gives CASSVGSLNSPLHF.

This clone was observed a few times. V is TRBV6-5 and J is TRBJ1-2, with D perhaps TRBD1 (5 bases). The CDR3 runs to 14 residues. The V and J ends lost 4 bases and 6 bases respectively, with 15 bases between them. Germline CDR1 reads MNHEY; CDR2 reads SVGAGI. CDR3: CASSSPGGGDGYTF. The CDR3 DNA is TGTGCCAGCAGTTCCCCGGGGGGAGGGGATGGCTACACCTTC.

The rearrangement uses TRBV5-1 and TRBJ2-5; the D gene is possibly TRBD1 (5 bases). V was clipped by 4 bases and J by 1 base, with 11 bases between them. Germline lookup yields CDR1 SGHRS and CDR2 YFSETQ. This CDR3 has 14 amino acids. The CDR3 DNA is TGCGCCAGCAGCCGCGACAGTACCCAAGAGACCCAGTACTTC. It is translated as CASSRDSTQETQYF.

The chain recombines TRBV5-1 with TRBJ1-2; D gene ambiguous. Trimming removed 1 base at V and 6 bases at J, with 10 bases between. Germline assignment: CDR1 SGHRS and CDR2 YFSETQ. The length of the CDR3 is 13 residues. CDR3 protein: CASSLRESDGYTF. The CDR3 region has the DNA TGCGCCAGCAGCTTGCGGGAGTCTGATGGCTACACCTTC.

The chain combines TRBV2 with TRBJ2-5; 11 nucleotides line up with TRBD2. Per germline, CDR1 SNHLY and CDR2 FYNNEI. J gave up 4 bases and V 4 bases, and 5 bases lay outside the gene matches. The CDR3 has 15 amino acids. Here the CDR3 reads CASSVLAGVPETQYF. CDR3 nucleotides: TGTGCCAGCAGTGTACTAGCGGGAGTGCCAGAGACCCAGTACTTC.

The V gene is TRBV7-8, the J gene TRBJ1-3, with 8 bases that match TRBD1. V lost 6 bases and J lost 0; bases outside the gene matches: 4. This CDR3 comprises 15 residues. Germline CDR1 is SGHVS and CDR2 is FQNEAQ. CDR3 sequence (DNA): TGTGCCAGCAGTAGGACAGGGTTCTCTGGAAACACCATATATTTT. Translation gives CASSRTGFSGNTIYF.

The chain links TRBV9 to TRBJ1-4; D is possibly TRBD1 (5 bases). This CDR3 has 13 amino acids. The germline V gene has CDR1 SGDLS and CDR2 YYNGEE. Trimming removed 4 bases at V and 8 bases at J, with 12 bases between. The CDR3 loop reads CASSPGLSEKLFF. CDR3 nucleotide sequence: TGTGCCAGCAGCCCGGGACTTTCCGAAAAACTGTTTTTT.

This clone was found once. V usage is TRBV3-1 (or the pseudogene TRBV3-2) and J usage is TRBJ2-2; the match to TRBD2 covers 8 bases. From germline, CDR1 is LGHDT and CDR2 YNNKEL (reference sequence). V was clipped by 1 base and J by 7 bases; unmatched bases: 2. The CDR3 consists of 14 residues. CDR3 nucleotide sequence: TGTGCCAGCAGCCAAGCCGCGGGGGGCGGGGAGCTGTTTTTT. Residues: CASSQAAGGGELFF.

This sequence joins TRBV7-2 and TRBJ2-6; D call uncertain. The ends were cut back, 5 bases at V and 0 bases at J, with 14 bases in the middle. There are 17 residues in the CDR3. The germline gives CDR1 SGHTA, CDR2 FQGNSA. The CDR3 is CASSPGRRASGANVLTF. The DNA for the CDR3 is TGTGCCAGCAGCCCCGGACGGAGAGCCTCTGGGGCCAACGTCCTGACTTTC.

This chain joins TRBV11-2 and TRBJ2-7; 12 bases are shared with TRBD2. V was clipped by 4 bases and J by 6 bases; unmatched bases: 4. The CDR3 loop spans 14 amino acids. Germline V gene sequence: CDR1 SGHAT, CDR2 FQNNGV. This CDR3 reads CASSSPSGRVEQYF. DNA of the CDR3: TGTGCCAGCAGCTCACCTAGCGGGAGGGTCGAGCAGTACTTC.

The chain combines TRBV7-2 with TRBJ2-3; TRBD2 matches 7 bases. The CDR3 length is 16 residues. Per germline, CDR1 SGHTA and CDR2 FQGNSA. V gave up 0 bases and J gave up 1 base; unmatched junction bases: 4. The CDR3 spells CASSLARTRGTDTQYF. CDR3 in DNA: TGTGCCAGCAGCTTAGCGAGGACTAGAGGCACAGATACGCAGTATTTT.

The chain employs TRBV18 and TRBJ1-4; 8 positions match TRBD1. CDR1 KGHSH and CDR2 LQKENI come from the germline V gene. This CDR3 comprises 14 residues. With 2 bases clipped from V and 4 bases from J, the junction kept 0 bases outside the gene matches. CDR3 bases: TGTGCCAGCTCACCAGACAGGGGTAATGAAAAACTGTTTTTT. Translated: CASSPDRGNEKLFF.

V and J are TRBV11-2 and TRBJ2-5; possible D gene TRBD1, 5 bases. CDR1 SGHAT and CDR2 FQNNGV come from the germline V gene. V lost 0 bases, J lost 5 bases, and 13 bases lay in between. This CDR3 has 15 residues. The DNA of the CDR3 is TGTGCCAGCAGCTTAGATAGACAGCCAGGGGAGACCCAGTACTTC. It yields the protein CASSLDRQPGETQYF.

The J gene is TRBJ1-1, the V gene TRBV15; 8 bases map to TRBD1. Germline CDR1 and CDR2: LNHNV and YYDKDF (reference sequence). The ends lost 3 bases at V and 0 bases at J; junction bases unmatched: 6. The CDR3 is 16 amino acids. CDR3 residues: CATSRSRDRLNTEAFF. The CDR3 DNA sequence: TGTGCCACCAGCAGGTCCCGGGACAGGCTGAACACTGAAGCTTTCTTT. Drawing the rest from reference TRBV15 and TRBJ1-1, the complete variable domain is DAMVIQNPRYQVTQFGKPVTLSCSQTLNHNVMYWYQQKSSQAPKLLFHYYDKDFNNEADTPDNFQSRRPNTSFCFLDIRSPGLGDTAMYLCATSRSRDRLNTEAFFGQGTRLTVV.

The chain carries TRBV7-3 and TRBJ1-1; 8 bases line up with TRBD1. This CDR3 is 13 amino acids long. Germline V lookup: CDR1 SGHTA, CDR2 FQGTGA. With V trimmed by 2 bases and J by 4 bases, 0 bases remained unmatched. CDR3 nucleotides: TGTGCCAGCAGCTTACAGGGGGCCACTGAAGCTTTCTTT. The encoded protein is CASSLQGATEAFF.

This sequence joins TRBV4-2 and TRBJ2-7; 7 bases agree with TRBD2. J gave up 3 bases and V 4 bases, and 12 bases lay outside the gene matches. CDR3 length: 16 residues. The germline gives CDR1 LGHNA, CDR2 YNFKEQ. The CDR3 coding sequence is TGTGCCAGCAGCCTAGGTGGGGCTAGCGGAATCTACGAGCAGTACTTC. Translated: CASSLGGASGIYEQYF.

This chain joins TRBV18 and TRBJ1-3; the D is unclear. V lost 0 bases, J lost 4 bases, and 7 bases lay in between. Germline CDR1 and CDR2: KGHSH and LQKENI. This CDR3 has 14 residues. CDR3 nucleotide sequence: TGTGCCAGCTCACCACCGGGGTTAGGAAACACCATATATTTT. Translated: CASSPPGLGNTIYF.

This chain links TRBV19 with TRBJ1-2; D is unresolved. Deletions cut 5 bases from V and 7 bases from J, with 17 bases between. Germline V gene sequence: CDR1 LNHDA, CDR2 SQIVND (reference sequence). CDR3 length equals 14 residues. The CDR3, as DNA: TGTGCCAGTAGTCCTGGCCCTGGACTGGGTGGCTACACCTTC. This translates into CASSPGPGLGGYTF. Complete variable domain (other parts from reference TRBV19 and TRBJ1-2): DGGITQSPKYLFRKEGQNVTLSCEQNLNHDAMYWYRQDPGQGLRLIYYSQIVNDFQKGDIAEGYSVSREKKESFPLTVTSAQKNPTAFYLCASSPGPGLGGYTFGSGTRLTVV.